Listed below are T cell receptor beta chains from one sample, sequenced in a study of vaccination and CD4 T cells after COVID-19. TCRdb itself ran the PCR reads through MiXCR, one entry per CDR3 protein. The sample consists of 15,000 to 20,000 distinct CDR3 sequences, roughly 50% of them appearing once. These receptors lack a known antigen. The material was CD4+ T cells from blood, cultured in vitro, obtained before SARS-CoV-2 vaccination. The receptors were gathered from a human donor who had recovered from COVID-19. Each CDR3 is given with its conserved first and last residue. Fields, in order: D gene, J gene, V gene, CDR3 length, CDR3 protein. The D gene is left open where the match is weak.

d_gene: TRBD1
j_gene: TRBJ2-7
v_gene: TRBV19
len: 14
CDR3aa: CASSIPGQSYEQYF

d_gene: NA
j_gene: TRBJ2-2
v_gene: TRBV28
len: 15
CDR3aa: CASSPGTLNTGELFF

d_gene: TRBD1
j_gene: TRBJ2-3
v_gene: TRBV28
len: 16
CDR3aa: CASSPAGGFLADTQYF

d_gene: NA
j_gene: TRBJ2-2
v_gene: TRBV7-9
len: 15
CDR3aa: CASSFRGKNTGELFF

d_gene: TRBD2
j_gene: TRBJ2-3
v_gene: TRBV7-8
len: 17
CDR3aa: CASSLRPVGGRTDTQYF

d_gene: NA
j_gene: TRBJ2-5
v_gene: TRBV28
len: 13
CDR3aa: CASGQPTVETQYF

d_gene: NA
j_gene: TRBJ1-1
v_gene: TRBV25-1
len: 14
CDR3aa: CASSVRAGTTEAFF

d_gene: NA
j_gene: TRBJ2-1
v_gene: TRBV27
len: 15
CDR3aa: CASSGREFKYNEQFF

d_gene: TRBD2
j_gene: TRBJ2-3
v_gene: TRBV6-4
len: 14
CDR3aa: CASSDSRETDTQYF

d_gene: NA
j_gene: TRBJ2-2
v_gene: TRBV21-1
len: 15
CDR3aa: CATTTSGSGSGELFF

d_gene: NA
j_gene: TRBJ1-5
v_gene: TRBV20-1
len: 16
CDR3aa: CSARDPSGFSNQPQHF

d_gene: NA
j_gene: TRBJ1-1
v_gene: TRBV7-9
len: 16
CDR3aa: CASSPGIITSNTEAFF

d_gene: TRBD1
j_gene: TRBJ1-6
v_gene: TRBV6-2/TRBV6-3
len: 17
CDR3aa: CASSKSRDRGIHSPLHF

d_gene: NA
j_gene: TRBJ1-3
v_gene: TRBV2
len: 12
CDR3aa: CASRITGNTIYF

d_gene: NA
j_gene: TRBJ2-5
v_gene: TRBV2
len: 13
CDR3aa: CASSESQQETQYF

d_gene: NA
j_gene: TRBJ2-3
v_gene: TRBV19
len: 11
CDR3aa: CASSMGDTQYF

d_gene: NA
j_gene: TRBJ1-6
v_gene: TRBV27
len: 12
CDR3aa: CASSGYISPLHF

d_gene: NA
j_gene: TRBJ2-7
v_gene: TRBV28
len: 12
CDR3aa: CASTGDSYEQYF

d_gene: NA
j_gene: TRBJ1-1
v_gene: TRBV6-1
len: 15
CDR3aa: CASSELGRASTEAFF

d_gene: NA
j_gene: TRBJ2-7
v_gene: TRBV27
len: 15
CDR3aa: CASSFRGARNGEQYF

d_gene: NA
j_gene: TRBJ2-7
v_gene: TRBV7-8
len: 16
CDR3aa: CASSLGRLGSSYEQYF

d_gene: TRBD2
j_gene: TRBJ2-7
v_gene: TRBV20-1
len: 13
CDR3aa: CVGLAGGGNEQYF

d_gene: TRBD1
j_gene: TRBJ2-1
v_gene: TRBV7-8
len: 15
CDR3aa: CASSVDRDIYNEQFF

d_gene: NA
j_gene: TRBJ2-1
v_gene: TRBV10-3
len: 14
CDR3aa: CAISDASVYNEQFF

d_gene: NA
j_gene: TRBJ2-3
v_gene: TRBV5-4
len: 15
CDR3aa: CASSFSGQGTDTQYF

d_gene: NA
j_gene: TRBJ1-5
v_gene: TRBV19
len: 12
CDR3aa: CASKFGDQPQHF

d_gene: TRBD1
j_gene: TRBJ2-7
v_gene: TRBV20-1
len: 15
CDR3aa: CSARVQPRQGYEQYF

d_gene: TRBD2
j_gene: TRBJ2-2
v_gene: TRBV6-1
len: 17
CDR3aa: CASNGVSGRTNTGELFF

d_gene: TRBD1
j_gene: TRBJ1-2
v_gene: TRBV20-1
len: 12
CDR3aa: CSARVQGEGYTF

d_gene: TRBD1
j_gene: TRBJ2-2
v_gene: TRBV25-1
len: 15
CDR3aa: CASSARDRNTGELFF

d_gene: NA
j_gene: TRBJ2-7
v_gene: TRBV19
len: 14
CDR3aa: CASSILGQTYEQYF

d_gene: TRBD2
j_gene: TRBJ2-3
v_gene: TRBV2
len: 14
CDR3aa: CASQTSASTDTQYF

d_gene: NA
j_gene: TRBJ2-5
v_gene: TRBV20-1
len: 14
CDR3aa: CSASRAGGGETQYF

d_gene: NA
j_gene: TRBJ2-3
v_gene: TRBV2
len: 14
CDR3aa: CASSEALVTDTQYF

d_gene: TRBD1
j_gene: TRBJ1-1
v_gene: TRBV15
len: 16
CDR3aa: CATSRETGALNTEAFF

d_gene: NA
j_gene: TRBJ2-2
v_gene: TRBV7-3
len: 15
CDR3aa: CASSTVGFPTGELFF

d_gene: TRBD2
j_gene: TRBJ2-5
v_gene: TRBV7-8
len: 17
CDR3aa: CASSLARGLAGAETQYF

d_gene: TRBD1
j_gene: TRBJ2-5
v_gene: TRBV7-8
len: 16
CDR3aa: CASSLVGDRVKETQYF

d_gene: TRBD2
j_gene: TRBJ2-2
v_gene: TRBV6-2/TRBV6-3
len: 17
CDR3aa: CASRPELAGGITGELFF

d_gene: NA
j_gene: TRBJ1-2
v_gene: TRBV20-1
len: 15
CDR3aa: CSARDRAPGNFGYTF

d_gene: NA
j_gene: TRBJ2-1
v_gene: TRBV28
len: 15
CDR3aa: CASSWASGTPNEQFF

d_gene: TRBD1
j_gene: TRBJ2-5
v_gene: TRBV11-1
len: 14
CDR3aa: CASSPRQGRETQYF

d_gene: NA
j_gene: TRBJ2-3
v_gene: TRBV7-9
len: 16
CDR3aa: CASSLVVDGATDTQYF